Described below is a single TCR beta chain sequence and its context. The data were produced by immunoSEQ multiplex PCR, yet TCRdb's version contains in-frame clones alone and is incomplete. Altogether more than 85,000 clones are present, roughly 94% being singletons, with the ten largest covering around 0.6%. This sample was included in a study of siplizumab effects on memory and regulatory T cells. This TCR came from a human donor in good health. Sequencing was done on a sample of Tregs sorted from blood.

The CDR3 spells CASRRGLAAFNEQFF. The CDR3 bases are TGTGCCAGCAGGAGAGGGCTAGCGGCCTTCAATGAGCAGTTCTTC. The chain uses TRBV6-5 and TRBJ2-1; 7 bases match TRBD2. CDR1 and CDR2 (germline): MNHEY, SVGAGI. Unmatched junction bases numbered 11, after V lost 6 bases and J lost 6 bases. This CDR3 region has 15 residues.